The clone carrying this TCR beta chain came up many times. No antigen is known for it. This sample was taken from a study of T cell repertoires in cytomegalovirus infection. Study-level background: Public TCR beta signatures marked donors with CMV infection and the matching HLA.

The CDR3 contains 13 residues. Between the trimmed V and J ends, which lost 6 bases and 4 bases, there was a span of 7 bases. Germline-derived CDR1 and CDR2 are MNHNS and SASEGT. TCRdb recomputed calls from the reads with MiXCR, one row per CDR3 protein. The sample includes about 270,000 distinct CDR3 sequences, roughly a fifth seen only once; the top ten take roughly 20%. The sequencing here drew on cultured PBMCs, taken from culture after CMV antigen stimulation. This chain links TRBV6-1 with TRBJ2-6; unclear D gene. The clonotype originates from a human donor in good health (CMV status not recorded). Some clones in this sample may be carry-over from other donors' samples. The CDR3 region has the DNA TGTGCCAGCAGCCCCCTCGGGGCCAACGTCCTGACTTTC. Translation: CASSPLGANVLTF.